The present T cell receptor (beta chain) was sequenced within a study of shared clonotypes between healthy human individuals. In the study overall: Donor ages ranged 18 to 49 years: two women, a few men.

A note on this clone: The antigen is not known.

V lost 0 bases and J 7 bases, leaving 13 bases between the germline ends. CDR1 and CDR2 (germline): SGHTA, FQGNSA. This CDR3 has 16 amino acids. Free of recent acute infections or vaccinations, the donors were healthy HIV-negative adults. Libraries were prepared by immunoSEQ multiplex PCR; TCRdb keeps only in-frame clonotypes and omits some of them. There are over a million clones in the sample; under 80% occur only once, and approximately 1.3% lies in the top ten. Regarding the study as a whole: Compared with memory subsets, naive subsets generally had larger estimated richness.

Sequencing was carried out using memory CD4+ T cells sorted from blood. The subset denotes: CD45RA-negative fraction. This TCR was sampled from a man between 18 and 35 years old in good health. The J gene is TRBJ1-6, the V gene TRBV7-2, with D maybe TRBD1 (5 bases). DNA of the CDR3: TGTGCCAGCAGCTTAGCGGGGCACATGGGGAATTCACCCCTCCACTTT. This encodes CASSLAGHMGNSPLHF. Full variable domain (outside the CDR3, taken from reference TRBV7-2 and TRBJ1-6): GAGVSQSPSNKVTEKGKDVELRCDPISGHTALYWYRQSLGQGLEFLIYFQGNSAPDKSGLPSDRFSAERTGGSVSTLTIQRTQQEDSAVYLCASSLAGHMGNSPLHFGNGTRLTVT.